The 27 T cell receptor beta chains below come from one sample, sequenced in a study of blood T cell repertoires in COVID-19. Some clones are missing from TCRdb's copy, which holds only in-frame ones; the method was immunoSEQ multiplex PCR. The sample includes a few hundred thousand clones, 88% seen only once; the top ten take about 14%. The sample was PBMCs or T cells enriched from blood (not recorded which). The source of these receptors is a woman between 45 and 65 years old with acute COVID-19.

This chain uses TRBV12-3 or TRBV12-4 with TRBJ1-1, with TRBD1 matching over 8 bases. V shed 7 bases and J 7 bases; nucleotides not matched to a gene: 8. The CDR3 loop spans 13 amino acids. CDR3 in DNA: TGTGCCAGCACTTTGCAACAGGGGGGTGAAGCTTTCTTT. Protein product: CASTLQQGGEAFF.

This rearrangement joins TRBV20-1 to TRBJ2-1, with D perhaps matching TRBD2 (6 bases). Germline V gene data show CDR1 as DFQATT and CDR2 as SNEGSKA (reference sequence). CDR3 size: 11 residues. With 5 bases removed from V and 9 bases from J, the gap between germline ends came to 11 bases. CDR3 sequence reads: CSARTTGEQFF. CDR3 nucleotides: TGCAGTGCTCGGACTACTGGTGAGCAGTTCTTC.

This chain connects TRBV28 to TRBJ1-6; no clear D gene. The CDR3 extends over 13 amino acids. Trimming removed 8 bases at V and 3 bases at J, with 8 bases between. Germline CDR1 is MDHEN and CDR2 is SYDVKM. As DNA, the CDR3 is TGTGCCAGCCACAGCTACTATAATTCACCCCTCCACTTT. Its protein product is CASHSYYNSPLHF. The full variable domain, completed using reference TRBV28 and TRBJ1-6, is DVKVTQSSRYLVKRTGEKVFLECVQDMDHENMFWYRQDPGLGLRLIYFSYDVKMKEKGDIPEGYSVSREKKERFSLILESASTNQTSMYLCASHSYYNSPLHFGNGTRLTVT.

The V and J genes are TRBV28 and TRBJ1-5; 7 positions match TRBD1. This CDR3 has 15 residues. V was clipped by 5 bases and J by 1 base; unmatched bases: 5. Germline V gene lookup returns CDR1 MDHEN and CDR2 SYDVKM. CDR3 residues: CASSPDRASNQPQHF. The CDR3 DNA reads TGTGCCAGCAGTCCAGACAGGGCAAGCAATCAGCCCCAGCATTTT.

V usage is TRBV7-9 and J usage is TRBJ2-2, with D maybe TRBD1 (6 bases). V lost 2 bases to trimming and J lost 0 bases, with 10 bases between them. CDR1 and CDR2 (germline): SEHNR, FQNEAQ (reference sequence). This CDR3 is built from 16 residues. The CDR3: CASSLRTDPNTGELFF. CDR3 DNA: TGTGCCAGCAGCTTAAGGACAGACCCGAACACCGGGGAGCTGTTTTTT.

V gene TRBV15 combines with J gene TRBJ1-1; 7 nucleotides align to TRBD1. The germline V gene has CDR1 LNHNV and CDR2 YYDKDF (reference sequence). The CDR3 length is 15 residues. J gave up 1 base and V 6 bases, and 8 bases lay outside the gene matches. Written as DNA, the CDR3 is TGTGCCACCAGTAAAGGGGACAGAACGAACACTGAAGCTTTCTTT. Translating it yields CATSKGDRTNTEAFF.

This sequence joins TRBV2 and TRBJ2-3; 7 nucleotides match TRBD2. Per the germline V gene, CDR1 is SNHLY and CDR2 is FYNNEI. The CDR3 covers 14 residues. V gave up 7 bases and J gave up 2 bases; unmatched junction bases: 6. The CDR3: CASTFRGVTDTQYF. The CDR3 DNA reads TGTGCCAGCACCTTCCGGGGGGTCACAGATACGCAGTATTTT.

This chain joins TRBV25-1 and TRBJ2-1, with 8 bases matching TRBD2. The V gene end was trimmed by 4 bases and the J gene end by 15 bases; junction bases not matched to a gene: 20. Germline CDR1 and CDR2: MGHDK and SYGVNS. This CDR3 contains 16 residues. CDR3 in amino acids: CASSAQGASSGMGRFF. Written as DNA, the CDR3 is TGTGCCAGCAGTGCGCAAGGGGCCAGTAGCGGGATGGGGCGGTTCTTC.

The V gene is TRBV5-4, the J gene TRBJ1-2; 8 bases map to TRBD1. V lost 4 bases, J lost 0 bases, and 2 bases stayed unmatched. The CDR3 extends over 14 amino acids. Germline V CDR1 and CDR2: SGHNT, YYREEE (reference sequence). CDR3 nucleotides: TGTGCCAGCAGCCCGGGACAGGCTAACTATGGCTACACCTTC. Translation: CASSPGQANYGYTF.

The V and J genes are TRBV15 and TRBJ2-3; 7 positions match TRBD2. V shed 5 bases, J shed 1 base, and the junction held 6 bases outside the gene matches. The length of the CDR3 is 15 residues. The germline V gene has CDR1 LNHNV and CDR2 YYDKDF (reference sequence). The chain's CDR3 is CATSPAGVRTDTQYF. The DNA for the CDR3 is TGTGCCACCAGCCCTGCGGGAGTGCGCACAGATACGCAGTATTTT.

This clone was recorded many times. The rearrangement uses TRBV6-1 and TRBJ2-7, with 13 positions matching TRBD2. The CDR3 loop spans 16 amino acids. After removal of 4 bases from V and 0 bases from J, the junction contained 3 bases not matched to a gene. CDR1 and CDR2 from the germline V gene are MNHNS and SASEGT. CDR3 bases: TGTGCCAGCAGTGGTCGGACTAGCGGGAGCTCCTACGAGCAGTACTTC. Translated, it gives CASSGRTSGSSYEQYF.

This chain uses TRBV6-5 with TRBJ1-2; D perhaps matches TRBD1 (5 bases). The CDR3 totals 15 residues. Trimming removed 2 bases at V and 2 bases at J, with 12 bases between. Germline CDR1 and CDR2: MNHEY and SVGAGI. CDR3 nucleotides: TGTGCCAGCAGTTACGCCATGCAGGGAAACTATGGCTACACCTTC. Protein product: CASSYAMQGNYGYTF.

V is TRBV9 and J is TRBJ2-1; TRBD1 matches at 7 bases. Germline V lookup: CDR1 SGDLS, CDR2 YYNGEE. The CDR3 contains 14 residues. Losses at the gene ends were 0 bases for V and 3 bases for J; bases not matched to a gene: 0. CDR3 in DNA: TGTGCCAGCAGCGTAGGACAGGGCTACAATGAGCAGTTCTTC. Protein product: CASSVGQGYNEQFF.

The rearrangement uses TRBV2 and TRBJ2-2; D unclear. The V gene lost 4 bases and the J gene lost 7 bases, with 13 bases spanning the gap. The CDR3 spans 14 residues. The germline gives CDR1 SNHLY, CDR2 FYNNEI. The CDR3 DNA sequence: TGTGCCAGCAGTGCACAAGGAGTGGACGGGGAGCTGTTTTTT. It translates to CASSAQGVDGELFF.

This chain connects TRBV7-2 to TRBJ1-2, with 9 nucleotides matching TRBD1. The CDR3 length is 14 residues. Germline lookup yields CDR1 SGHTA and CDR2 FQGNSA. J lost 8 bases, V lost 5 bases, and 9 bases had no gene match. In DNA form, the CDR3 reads TGTGCCAGCAGCATCGTACAGGGGGCTAGGGGCTACACCTTC. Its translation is CASSIVQGARGYTF.

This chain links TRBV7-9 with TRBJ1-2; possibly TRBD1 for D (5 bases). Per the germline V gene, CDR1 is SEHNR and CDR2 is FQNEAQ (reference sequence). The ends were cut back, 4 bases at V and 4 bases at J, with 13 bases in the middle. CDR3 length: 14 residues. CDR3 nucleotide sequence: TGTGCCAGCAGCTGGGGGGATGGGGTCTATGGCTACACCTTC. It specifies CASSWGDGVYGYTF.

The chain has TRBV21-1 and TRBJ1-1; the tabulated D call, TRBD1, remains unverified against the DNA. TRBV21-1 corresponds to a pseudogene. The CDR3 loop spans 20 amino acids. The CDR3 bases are TGTGCCAGCAGCAAATTCATGGGCCTCACCCTACCGGGTCCCCAGGGTGAAGCTTTCTTT. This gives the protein CASSKFMGLTLPGPQGEAFF.

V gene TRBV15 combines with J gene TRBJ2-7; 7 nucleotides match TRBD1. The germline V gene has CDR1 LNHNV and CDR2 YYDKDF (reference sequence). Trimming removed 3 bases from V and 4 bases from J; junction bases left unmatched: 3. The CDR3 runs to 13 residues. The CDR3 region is CATSREQGYEQYF. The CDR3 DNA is TGTGCCACCAGCAGGGAACAGGGGTACGAGCAGTACTTC.

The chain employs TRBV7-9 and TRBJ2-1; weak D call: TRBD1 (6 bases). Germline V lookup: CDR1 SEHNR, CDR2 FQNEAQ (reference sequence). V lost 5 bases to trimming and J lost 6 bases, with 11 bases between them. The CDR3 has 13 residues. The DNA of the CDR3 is TGTGCCAGCAGCCCGGTGGGGGCCAATGAGCAGTTCTTC. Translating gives CASSPVGANEQFF.

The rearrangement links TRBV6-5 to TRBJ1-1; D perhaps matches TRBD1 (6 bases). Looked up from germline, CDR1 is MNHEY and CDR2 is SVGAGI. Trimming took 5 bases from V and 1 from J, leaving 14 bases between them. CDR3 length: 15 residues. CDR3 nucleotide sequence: TGTGCCAGCAGTCCCCAGGGGACCCCGAACACTGAAGCTTTCTTT. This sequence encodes CASSPQGTPNTEAFF.

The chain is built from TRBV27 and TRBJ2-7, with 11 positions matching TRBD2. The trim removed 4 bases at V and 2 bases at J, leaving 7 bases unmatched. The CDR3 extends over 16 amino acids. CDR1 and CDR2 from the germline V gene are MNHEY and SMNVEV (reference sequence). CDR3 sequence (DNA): TGTGCCAGCAGTTCGCTACTAGCGGGGGCTCCCTACGAGCAGTACTTC. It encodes CASSSLLAGAPYEQYF.

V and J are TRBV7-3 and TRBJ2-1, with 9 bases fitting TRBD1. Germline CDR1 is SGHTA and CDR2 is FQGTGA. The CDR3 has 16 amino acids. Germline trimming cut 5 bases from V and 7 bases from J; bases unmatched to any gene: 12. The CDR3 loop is CASSRAPGQGLNEQFF. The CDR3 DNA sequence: TGTGCCAGCAGCCGAGCTCCGGGACAGGGTCTAAATGAGCAGTTCTTC.

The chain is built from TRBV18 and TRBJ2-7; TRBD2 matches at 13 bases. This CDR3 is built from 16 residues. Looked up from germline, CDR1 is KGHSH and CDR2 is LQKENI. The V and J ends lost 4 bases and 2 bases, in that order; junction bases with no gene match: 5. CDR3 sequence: CASSLGTSGAAYEQYF. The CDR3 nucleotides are TGTGCCAGCTCACTTGGGACTAGCGGGGCGGCCTACGAGCAGTACTTC. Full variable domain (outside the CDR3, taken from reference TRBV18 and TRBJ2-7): NAGVMQNPRHLVRRRGQEARLRCSPMKGHSHVYWYRQLPEEGLKFMVYLQKENIIDESGMPKERFSAEFPKEGPSILRIQQVVRGDSAAYFCASSLGTSGAAYEQYFGPGTRLTVT.

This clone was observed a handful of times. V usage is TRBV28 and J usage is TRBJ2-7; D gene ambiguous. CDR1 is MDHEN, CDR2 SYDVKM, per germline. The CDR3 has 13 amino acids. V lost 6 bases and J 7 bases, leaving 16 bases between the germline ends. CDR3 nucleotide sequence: TGTGCCAGCAGGGTGCTTGAGAGAGGTGAGCAGTACTTC. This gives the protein CASRVLERGEQYF.

CDR3 sequence: CASSEVGGREVSNTGELFF. CDR3 nucleotides: TGCGCCAGCAGTGAAGTGGGCGGGAGAGAAGTTTCGAACACCGGGGAGCTGTTTTTT. This chain connects TRBV10-1 to TRBJ2-2; 7 bases fit TRBD2. The length of the CDR3 is 19 residues. V lost 3 bases and J lost 0; bases outside the gene matches: 13. The germline CDR1 and CDR2 sequences are WNHNN and SYGVQD (reference sequence).

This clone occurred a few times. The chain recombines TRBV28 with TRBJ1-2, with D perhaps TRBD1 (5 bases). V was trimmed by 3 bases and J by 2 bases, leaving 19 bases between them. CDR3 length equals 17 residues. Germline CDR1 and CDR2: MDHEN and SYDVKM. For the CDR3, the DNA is TGTGCCAGCAGTTTCCCCGGGGCTGGGCGGGGGAACTATGGCTACACCTTC. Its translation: CASSFPGAGRGNYGYTF.

CDR3 residues: CASSLNRGTYEQYF. As DNA, the CDR3 is TGCGCCAGCAGCTTGAACAGGGGAACCTACGAGCAGTACTTC. The chain has TRBV5-1 and TRBJ2-7; TRBD1 agrees at 7 bases. This CDR3 has 14 residues. Germline values: CDR1 SGHRS, CDR2 YFSETQ. V lost 1 base and J lost 2; bases outside the gene matches: 3.